These 27 T cell receptor beta chains were sequenced from one sample in a study of cytomegalovirus exposure and HLA in healthy donors. The PCR ran on 60 Vbeta and 13 Jbeta primers. Sequencing used immunoSEQ multiplex PCR; TCRdb keeps in-frame clones, though not all of them. The sample has some 180,000 clones, roughly 80% seen once. Sequenced: PBMCs. These receptors were collected from a male donor in good health and CMV-seronegative.

The chain recombines TRBV15 with TRBJ2-7, with 7 bases aligning to TRBD1. This CDR3 is 14 amino acids long. Germline trimming cut 9 bases from V and 2 bases from J; bases unmatched to any gene: 10. Germline V gene data show CDR1 as LNHNV and CDR2 as YYDKDF (reference sequence). CDR3 sequence (DNA): TGTGCCACAAACAAACCCGGGACAGCCTACGAGCAGTACTTC. This gives the protein CATNKPGTAYEQYF.

The rearrangement links TRBV5-1 to TRBJ2-5; D is uncertain. V lost 1 base and J 4 bases, leaving 14 bases between the germline ends. Germline lookup yields CDR1 SGHRS and CDR2 YFSETQ. This CDR3 contains 15 residues. The chain's CDR3 is CASSLNQATGETQYF. The CDR3 nucleotides read TGCGCCAGCAGCTTGAATCAGGCGACCGGAGAGACCCAGTACTTC.

This clone was observed a handful of times. This rearrangement joins TRBV4-1 to TRBJ1-6, with 7 bases that match TRBD1. The V segment lost 2 bases and the J segment 7 bases; nucleotides outside the gene matches: 8. The CDR3 runs to 16 residues. The germline gives CDR1 MGHRA, CDR2 YSYEKL. The CDR3 spells CASSQNLGTVNSPLHF. CDR3 nucleotide sequence: TGCGCCAGCAGCCAAAACTTGGGGACAGTAAATTCACCCCTCCACTTT.

The chain carries TRBV28 and TRBJ1-4; no definite D call. The CDR3 loop spans 13 amino acids. Germline CDR1 is MDHEN and CDR2 is SYDVKM. With 4 bases removed from V and 4 bases from J, the gap between germline ends came to 7 bases. CDR3 region: CASSSGFNEKLFF. The DNA for the CDR3 is TGTGCCAGCAGTTCGGGATTTAATGAAAAACTGTTTTTT.

CDR3 sequence reads: CASRIYNEQFF. The CDR3 region has the DNA TGTGCGAGTCGCATCTACAATGAGCAGTTCTTC. The chain links TRBV27 to TRBJ2-1, with D unclear. The CDR3 is 11 residues long. Germline V gene lookup returns CDR1 MNHEY and CDR2 SMNVEV (reference sequence).

V is TRBV5-1 and J is TRBJ2-3, with TRBD2 identical over 9 bases. The CDR3 runs to 15 residues. J was trimmed by 1 base and V by 2 bases; bases with no gene match: 2. Per germline, CDR1 SGHRS and CDR2 YFSETQ. The DNA of the CDR3 is TGCGCCAGCAGCTTTCGGACTAGCGGCACAGATACGCAGTATTTT. Encoded protein: CASSFRTSGTDTQYF.

The gene calls are TRBV10-1 and TRBJ1-1, with D unclear. This CDR3 region has 13 residues. Trimming removed 0 bases from V and 4 bases from J, with 6 bases in between. Germline V CDR1 and CDR2: WNHNN, SYGVQD (reference sequence). CDR3 nucleotide sequence: TGCGCCAGCAGTGAGTCCCAGGCCACTGAAGCTTTCTTT. It is translated as CASSESQATEAFF.

V and J are TRBV19 and TRBJ1-2, with D possibly being TRBD1 (5 bases). Germline loops: CDR1 LNHDA, CDR2 SQIVND (reference sequence). V lost 4 bases and J lost 1, with 10 bases in between. The CDR3 sequence is 14 residues long. In nucleotides, the CDR3 is TGTGCCAGTAGTACCCCGGGGGTTAACTATGGCTACACCTTC. This gives the protein CASSTPGVNYGYTF.

V and J are TRBV18 and TRBJ1-2; D not certain. CDR3 size: 14 residues. Trimming took off 3 bases at V and 2 bases at J, with 10 bases between the two ends. Germline CDR1 is KGHSH and CDR2 is LQKENI. The CDR3 DNA reads as TGTGCCAGCTCACCGGGAGGGTTCAACTATGGCTACACCTTC. Translated, it gives CASSPGGFNYGYTF.

CDR3 DNA: TGTGCCAGCAGGGGTCCGGGTGGCTACACCTTC. Protein product: CASRGPGGYTF. V and J are TRBV6-1 and TRBJ1-2; D gene uncertain. This CDR3 is built from 11 residues. The V and J ends lost 6 bases and 7 bases respectively, with 9 bases between them. Germline V gene data show CDR1 as MNHNS and CDR2 as SASEGT.

The chain uses TRBV4-3 and TRBJ2-1; D unresolved. The CDR3 runs 13 residues. Germline loops: CDR1 LGHNA, CDR2 YSLEER. Trimming took 0 bases from V and 4 from J, leaving 4 bases between them. CDR3 coding DNA: TGCGCCAGCAGCCAAGAGAGTTACAATGAGCAGTTCTTC. It is translated as CASSQESYNEQFF.

This chain joins TRBV6-1 and TRBJ1-1; TRBD1 is a possible D gene (5 bases). Germline V CDR1 and CDR2: MNHNS, SASEGT. Trimming took off 7 bases at V and 4 bases at J, with 13 bases between the two ends. CDR3 size: 13 residues. The CDR3 coding sequence is TGTGCCAGCATATTGGGGGGAGGCACTGAAGCTTTCTTT. It specifies CASILGGGTEAFF.

A remark on this clone: Germline and junction disagree at one end, which may indicate a read error. The chain couples TRBV4-1 to TRBJ2-1, with D maybe TRBD2 (7 bases). Germline assignment: CDR1 MGHRA and CDR2 YSYEKL. The CDR3 contains 17 residues. The CDR3 here is CASSEEVLSGGRFGQFF. In DNA, the CDR3 is TGCGCCAGCAGCGAAGAGGTCCTATCGGGGGGCCGGTTTGGGCAGTTCTTC.

The rearrangement links TRBV2 to TRBJ1-1; D perhaps matches TRBD1 (6 bases). Germline V gives CDR1 SNHLY, CDR2 FYNNEI. CDR3 length: 16 amino acids. V was trimmed by 8 bases and J by 5 bases, leaving 24 bases between them. The CDR3 region has the DNA TGTGCCAGCCCCGCTGGACGGGGACACGTCTGGACTGAAGCTTTCTTT. This translates into CASPAGRGHVWTEAFF. The variable domain in full, completed from reference TRBV2 and TRBJ1-1, reads EPEVTQTPSHQVTQMGQEVILRCVPISNHLYFYWYRQILGQKVEFLVSFYNNEISEKSEIFDDQFSVERPDGSNFTLKIRSTKLEDSAMYFCASPAGRGHVWTEAFFGQGTRLTVV.

This clone was observed a handful of times. This rearrangement joins TRBV20-1 to TRBJ1-4, with 8 bases lining up with TRBD1. V was clipped by 6 bases and J by 13 bases; unmatched bases: 7. The germline gives CDR1 DFQATT, CDR2 SNEGSKA (reference sequence). The CDR3 runs 11 residues. The CDR3 region is CSAGGQGRLFF. The DNA of the CDR3 is TGCAGTGCGGGCGGACAGGGACGACTGTTTTTT.

This clone was detected only a few times. Other DNA sequences in the sample encode the same CDR3. The V call is TRBV27, the J call TRBJ1-1; weak D call: TRBD1 (5 bases). The germline V gene encodes CDR1 MNHEY and CDR2 SMNVEV (reference sequence). The V end was cut by 7 bases, the J end by 3 bases, with 18 bases between. There are 15 residues in the CDR3. CDR3 nucleotides: TGTGCCAGCAAGTATGGGGCGCATGTTGACACTGAAGCTTTCTTT. Translating gives CASKYGAHVDTEAFF.

The chain combines TRBV7-2 with TRBJ2-7; no definite D call. This CDR3 has 14 residues. Trimming left V 6 bases short and J 0 bases short, with 12 bases between. In germline, CDR1 is SGHTA, CDR2 FQGNSA. CDR3 amino acids: CASSKPPSSYEQYF. The DNA of the CDR3 is TGTGCCAGCAGTAAACCGCCGAGCTCCTACGAGCAGTACTTC.

The CDR3 region is CASSHGDRPTQNIQYF. CDR3 DNA: TGCGCCAGCAGCCACGGGGACAGGCCAACACAAAACATTCAGTACTTC. V is TRBV4-3 and J is TRBJ2-4, with TRBD1 identical over 8 bases. The CDR3 spans 16 residues. Per germline, CDR1 LGHNA and CDR2 YSLEER. The V segment lost 3 bases and the J segment 5 bases; nucleotides outside the gene matches: 9.

In its sample, this clone was seen once. The genes are TRBV30 and TRBJ2-7, with 7 bases fitting TRBD2. The CDR3 is 11 amino acids. Germline V gives CDR1 GTSNPN, CDR2 SVGIG (reference sequence). Trimming took 4 bases from V and 6 from J; bases not matched to a gene: 3. Here the CDR3 reads CAWTGEGEQYF. The CDR3 region has the DNA TGTGCCTGGACGGGGGAGGGCGAGCAGTACTTC.

The chain combines TRBV20-1 with TRBJ1-1; D might be TRBD1 (6 bases). V was clipped by 2 bases and J by 11 bases, with 12 bases between them. CDR1 is DFQATT, CDR2 SNEGSKA, per germline (reference sequence). The CDR3 extends over 11 amino acids. CDR3: CSARNRDGAFF. CDR3 in DNA: TGCAGTGCTAGAAACAGGGATGGCGCTTTCTTT.

This clone was counted a few times. The chain has TRBV20-1 and TRBJ1-1; TRBD1 might be the D (6 bases). Trimming removed 6 bases from V and 10 bases from J, with 12 bases in between. This CDR3 is built from 10 residues. The germline V gene encodes CDR1 DFQATT and CDR2 SNEGSKA (reference sequence). The DNA for the CDR3 is TGCAGTGCGCGGAGAGGGGGAGCTTTCTTT. Residues: CSARRGGAFF.

This chain joins TRBV4-1 and TRBJ2-5; TRBD2 matches 8 bases. V dropped 4 bases and J dropped 1; count of bases not matched to a gene: 8. Germline loops: CDR1 MGHRA, CDR2 YSYEKL. The CDR3 loop spans 16 amino acids. The CDR3 sequence is CASSPFERGPQETQYF. The DNA for the CDR3 is TGCGCCAGCAGCCCCTTTGAGCGGGGGCCCCAAGAGACCCAGTACTTC.

The rearrangement joins TRBV5-6 to TRBJ2-1, with a tentative D call TRBD2 (6 bases). The germline V and J ends were trimmed by 4 bases and 15 bases, with 23 bases remaining between them. CDR1 is SGHDT and CDR2 is YYEEEE in the germline V gene. This CDR3 region has 14 residues. CDR3 sequence: CASSELAAGRRRFF. In DNA form, the CDR3 reads TGTGCCAGCAGCGAACTAGCCGCGGGGCGACGGCGGTTCTTC.

The V gene is TRBV7-2, the J gene TRBJ2-3; no clear D. CDR3 length equals 12 residues. Per the germline V gene, CDR1 is SGHTA and CDR2 is FQGNSA. Trimming took 5 bases from V and 8 from J, leaving 11 bases between them. CDR3 sequence (DNA): TGTGCCAGCAGCGTTGACACGGTTACGCAGTATTTT. Translated, it gives CASSVDTVTQYF.

CDR3 sequence (DNA): TGTGCCAGCAGTGAATCAGGGGGAGCCGGTGGGGTCATGTACTTC. Translated: CASSESGGAGGVMYF. The chain combines TRBV2 with TRBJ2-7; 7 nucleotides match TRBD1. CDR1 and CDR2 (germline): SNHLY, FYNNEI. Unmatched junction bases numbered 16, after V lost 2 bases and J lost 12 bases. The CDR3 runs 15 residues. The full variable domain, rest sourced from reference TRBV2 and TRBJ2-7, is EPEVTQTPSHQVTQMGQEVILRCVPISNHLYFYWYRQILGQKVEFLVSFYNNEISEKSEIFDDQFSVERPDGSNFTLKIRSTKLEDSAMYFCASSESGGAGGVMYFGPGTRLTVT.

The chain combines TRBV5-1 with TRBJ2-3; D is perhaps TRBD1 (6 bases). CDR3 size: 14 residues. V was clipped by 0 bases and J by 4 bases, with 9 bases between them. CDR1 and CDR2 (germline): SGHRS, YFSETQ. The CDR3 is CASSLGQESDTQYF. The CDR3 nucleotides are TGCGCCAGCAGCTTGGGACAGGAATCAGATACGCAGTATTTT.

The chain combines TRBV10-3 with TRBJ2-7, with 9 nucleotides matching TRBD2. There are 15 residues in the CDR3. V lost 2 bases to trimming and J lost 4 bases; unmatched junction nucleotides: 6. The germline V gene has CDR1 ENHRY and CDR2 SYGVKD. The CDR3 protein is CAISEEAGGPYEQYF. CDR3 bases: TGTGCCATCAGTGAGGAAGCGGGGGGCCCTTACGAGCAGTACTTC.